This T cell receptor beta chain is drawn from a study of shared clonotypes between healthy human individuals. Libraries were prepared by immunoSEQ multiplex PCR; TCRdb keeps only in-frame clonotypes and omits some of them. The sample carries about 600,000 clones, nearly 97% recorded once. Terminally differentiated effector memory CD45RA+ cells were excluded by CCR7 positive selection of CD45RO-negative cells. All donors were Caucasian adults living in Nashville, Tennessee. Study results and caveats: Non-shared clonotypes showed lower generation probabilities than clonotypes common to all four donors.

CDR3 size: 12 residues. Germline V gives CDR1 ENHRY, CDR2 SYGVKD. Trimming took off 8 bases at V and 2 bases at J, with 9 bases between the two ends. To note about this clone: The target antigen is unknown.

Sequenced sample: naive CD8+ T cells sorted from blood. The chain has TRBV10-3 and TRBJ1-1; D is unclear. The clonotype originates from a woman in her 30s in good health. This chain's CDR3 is CAIGVQNTEAFF. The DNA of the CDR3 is TGTGCCATCGGGGTCCAAAACACTGAAGCTTTCTTT.